Below, 23 T cell receptor beta chains from the same sample are listed, as sequenced in a study of blood T cell repertoires in COVID-19. The data were produced by immunoSEQ multiplex PCR, yet TCRdb's version contains in-frame clones alone and is incomplete. The sample includes about 150,000 clones, around 83% of them seen just once. The specimen was peripheral blood. The receptors stem from a woman aged 45-65 years in a cohort sampled during active or convalescent COVID-19.

The V gene is TRBV19, the J gene TRBJ1-1; D is possibly TRBD1 (5 bases). This CDR3 has 13 residues. V shed 2 bases and J shed 5 bases, with 9 bases lying between them. CDR1 is LNHDA and CDR2 is SQIVND in the germline V gene (reference sequence). In DNA, the CDR3 is TGTGCCAGTAGTATACGGGGGGATACTGAAGCTTTCTTT. Translating gives CASSIRGDTEAFF.

This chain links TRBV27 with TRBJ1-3, with 7 bases lining up with TRBD1. CDR3 length: 18 residues. The germline V gene encodes CDR1 MNHEY and CDR2 SMNVEV (reference sequence). Germline trimming cut 3 bases from V and 4 bases from J; bases unmatched to any gene: 15. The CDR3 loop reads CASSLWGRGGMGGNTIYF. CDR3 bases: TGTGCCAGCAGTTTGTGGGGACGAGGGGGCATGGGCGGAAACACCATATATTTT.

The chain recombines TRBV4-1 with TRBJ1-1; TRBD1 matches 9 bases. Germline assignment: CDR1 MGHRA and CDR2 YSYEKL. V was pared by 3 bases and J by 5 bases, with 7 bases of the junction left unmatched. The CDR3 length is 15 residues. CDR3 bases: TGCGCCAGCAGCCACACAGGGGGCGAACGAACTGAAGCTTTCTTT. It encodes CASSHTGGERTEAFF.

This clone was recorded many times. The V and J genes are TRBV19 and TRBJ2-1; 7 nucleotides line up with TRBD1. The germline V gene encodes CDR1 LNHDA and CDR2 SQIVND (reference sequence). The CDR3 is 14 residues long. Trimming took 4 bases from V and 0 from J; bases not matched to a gene: 0. The CDR3 DNA follows: TGTGCCAGTAGTACAGGGGGCTCCTACAATGAGCAGTTCTTC. Its protein product is CASSTGGSYNEQFF.

This chain uses TRBV30 with TRBJ1-2, with D possibly being TRBD1 (5 bases). With 2 bases removed from V and 7 bases from J, the gap between germline ends came to 17 bases. The length of the CDR3 is 14 residues. Germline CDR1 is GTSNPN and CDR2 is SVGIG (reference sequence). The CDR3 coding sequence is TGTGCCTGGAGTACCTTCCGGGACTTGCGTGGCTACACCTTC. It is translated as CAWSTFRDLRGYTF.

The rearrangement uses TRBV28 and TRBJ1-6, with a weak D call TRBD1 (6 bases). The CDR3 sequence is 14 residues long. V was pared by 8 bases and J by 13 bases, with 21 bases between. Per germline, CDR1 MDHEN and CDR2 SYDVKM. In DNA form, the CDR3 reads TGTGCCAGCCGGTCCCCGGACAGCATCCATCCCCTCCACTTT. Translation: CASRSPDSIHPLHF.

This clone has a handful of counts. This CDR3 is CASSLVLAGDWGTQYF. The DNA of the CDR3 is TGTGCCAGCAGCTTAGTTCTAGCGGGGGACTGGGGGACCCAGTACTTC. The rearrangement joins TRBV7-6 to TRBJ2-5; 10 bases align to TRBD2. Germline V lookup: CDR1 SGHVS, CDR2 FNYEAQ. Losses at the gene ends were 1 base for V and 7 bases for J; bases not matched to a gene: 9. The CDR3 sequence is 16 residues long.

This chain links TRBV19 with TRBJ1-5, with D possibly TRBD1 on 5 matching bases. V was clipped by 2 bases and J by 1 base, with 15 bases between them. Germline V gene sequence: CDR1 LNHDA, CDR2 SQIVND (reference sequence). This CDR3 has 17 amino acids. Here the CDR3 DNA reads TGTGCCAGTAGTATAAGGGGCCTGCAGGACAGCAATCAGCCCCAGCATTTT. Protein sequence: CASSIRGLQDSNQPQHF.

This clone was counted a few times. The chain is built from TRBV2 and TRBJ1-3; D unresolved. V lost 1 base to trimming and J lost 4 bases, with 8 bases between them. This CDR3 has 14 residues. Germline V gives CDR1 SNHLY, CDR2 FYNNEI. As DNA, the CDR3 is TGTGCCAGCAGTGAAGGACATACCGGAAACACCATATATTTT. Translating it yields CASSEGHTGNTIYF. The whole variable domain, filled in from reference TRBV2 and TRBJ1-3, reads EPEVTQTPSHQVTQMGQEVILRCVPISNHLYFYWYRQILGQKVEFLVSFYNNEISEKSEIFDDQFSVERPDGSNFTLKIRSTKLEDSAMYFCASSEGHTGNTIYFGEGSWLTVV.

The rearrangement uses TRBV6-2 or TRBV6-3 and TRBJ1-5; a possible D gene is TRBD1 (5 bases). The CDR3 runs 13 residues. CDR1 and CDR2 (germline): MNHEY, SVGEGT. V was pared by 6 bases and J by 11 bases, with 17 bases between. CDR3: CASSEQEQISQHF. The CDR3 DNA reads TGTGCCAGCAGCGAACAGGAGCAAATCTCCCAGCATTTT.

This clone has ten or more counts. The rearrangement links TRBV15 to TRBJ1-5; no reliable D call. The CDR3 is 12 residues long. Germline lookup yields CDR1 LNHNV and CDR2 YYDKDF (reference sequence). With 0 bases removed from V and 7 bases from J, the gap between germline ends came to 4 bases. Here the CDR3 reads CATSRDKQPQHF. CDR3 DNA sequence: TGTGCCACCAGCAGAGATAAACAGCCCCAGCATTTT.

The V gene is TRBV10-3, the J gene TRBJ1-2, with D hard to call. This CDR3 region has 14 residues. Trimming took 3 bases from V and 4 from J, leaving 12 bases between them. Germline values: CDR1 ENHRY, CDR2 SYGVKD. The CDR3 bases are TGTGCCATCAGTGAAATAATCGAGGTCTATGGCTACACCTTC. It is translated as CAISEIIEVYGYTF.

The V call is TRBV19, the J call TRBJ1-5; weak D call: TRBD1 (5 bases). Trimming stripped 5 bases from V and 5 bases from J, with 16 bases between. CDR1 and CDR2 (germline): LNHDA, SQIVND (reference sequence). The CDR3 has 15 amino acids. The CDR3 sequence: CASSPQGREDQPQHF. CDR3 bases: TGTGCCAGTAGTCCCCAAGGCAGGGAGGATCAGCCCCAGCATTTT. Filled out from reference TRBV19 and TRBJ1-5, the complete variable domain reads DGGITQSPKYLFRKEGQNVTLSCEQNLNHDAMYWYRQDPGQGLRLIYYSQIVNDFQKGDIAEGYSVSREKKESFPLTVTSAQKNPTAFYLCASSPQGREDQPQHFGDGTRLSIL.

The chain combines TRBV10-2 with TRBJ1-6; D is uncertain. Germline CDR1 and CDR2: WSHSY and SAAADI. V dropped 2 bases and J dropped 7 bases, with 6 bases sitting between them. CDR3 length: 13 residues. CDR3 region: CASSEVENSPLHF. The DNA of the CDR3 is TGCGCCAGCAGTGAGGTGGAGAATTCACCCCTCCACTTT.

This clone was seen only once. This chain links TRBV9 with TRBJ2-3; TRBD2 might be the D (6 bases). The germline V gene encodes CDR1 SGDLS and CDR2 YYNGEE. The CDR3 loop spans 15 amino acids. V was clipped by 0 bases and J by 7 bases, with 15 bases between them. The CDR3: CASSVGGEARNTQYF. The CDR3 DNA reads TGTGCCAGCAGCGTAGGGGGGGAGGCCCGCAATACGCAGTATTTT.

CDR3 sequence: CAISGQGDLNEQYF. The CDR3, as DNA: TGTGCCATCAGCGGACAGGGTGATTTGAACGAGCAGTACTTC. The chain employs TRBV10-3 and TRBJ2-7, with 8 bases fitting TRBD1. From germline, CDR1 is ENHRY and CDR2 SYGVKD. The trim removed 6 bases at V and 5 bases at J, leaving 9 bases unmatched. The CDR3 is made up of 14 amino acids.

This chain links TRBV6-5 with TRBJ2-7; maybe TRBD2 (7 bases). The CDR3 is 15 residues long. The ends were cut back, 0 bases at V and 2 bases at J, with 11 bases in the middle. In germline, CDR1 is MNHEY, CDR2 SVGAGI. The CDR3 loop is CASSYSRRGPYEQYF. The CDR3 DNA sequence: TGTGCCAGCAGTTACTCGAGGCGGGGGCCCTACGAGCAGTACTTC.

This clone showed up just a few times. This chain links TRBV6-5 with TRBJ2-3, with 8 bases fitting TRBD1. Losses at the gene ends were 6 bases for V and 2 bases for J; bases not matched to a gene: 7. CDR1 is MNHEY and CDR2 is SVGAGI in the germline V gene. The CDR3 loop spans 15 amino acids. In nucleotides, the CDR3 is TGTGCCAGCAGATGGACAGGGCCTTACACAGATACGCAGTATTTT. Translated, it gives CASRWTGPYTDTQYF.

The V call is TRBV6-7, the J call TRBJ1-3, with 9 positions matching TRBD1. TRBV6-7 carries the ORF label, with uncertain function. V shed 3 bases and J 1 base; nucleotides not matched to a gene: 4. This CDR3 comprises 16 residues. The CDR3 sequence: CASSYDRGASGNTIYF. CDR3 nucleotides: TGTGCCAGCAGTTATGACAGGGGGGCGTCTGGAAACACCATATATTTT.

The chain couples TRBV3-1 (or the pseudogene TRBV3-2) to TRBJ2-1; D possibly corresponds to TRBD2 (5 bases). Germline V gene sequence: CDR1 LGHDT, CDR2 YNNKEL (reference sequence). This CDR3 is 16 amino acids long. The V end was cut by 4 bases, the J end by 0 bases, with 13 bases between. CDR3 sequence: CASSPLAGSSYNEQFF. The CDR3 DNA reads as TGTGCCAGCAGCCCCCTGGCGGGTAGCTCCTACAATGAGCAGTTCTTC.

The chain links TRBV6-4 to TRBJ2-3; TRBD1 might be the D (7 bases). CDR1 is MRHNA, CDR2 SNTAGT, per germline. V was pared by 0 bases and J by 5 bases, with 12 bases between. This CDR3 contains 15 residues. CDR3 sequence (DNA): TGTGCCAGCAGTGACTCCGGAGGGGGCAAAGATACGCAGTATTTT. Amino acid sequence: CASSDSGGGKDTQYF.

The genes are TRBV5-1 and TRBJ2-5; TRBD1 aligns across 9 bases. The CDR3 covers 12 residues. Germline V lookup: CDR1 SGHRS, CDR2 YFSETQ. V dropped 7 bases and J dropped 5; count of bases not matched to a gene: 3. The CDR3 sequence is CASGTGPETQYF. The CDR3 coding sequence is TGCGCCAGCGGGACAGGGCCGGAGACCCAGTACTTC.

In its sample, this clone was seen many times. Compared with germline, one end of the junction differs, possibly owing to a read error. The chain links TRBV6-1 to TRBJ2-7; 11 nucleotides match TRBD2. Germline V gene data show CDR1 as MNHNS and CDR2 as SASEGT. The CDR3 has 14 residues. CDR3: CASREGTSGLEQYF. CDR3 nucleotide sequence: TGTGCCAGCAGGGAAGGGACTAGCGGACTGGAGCAGTACTTC.